This T cell receptor beta chain was obtained from a study of control samples from healthy donors and cancer patients. Some clones are missing from TCRdb's copy, which holds only in-frame ones; the method was immunoSEQ multiplex PCR. The sample carries about 54,000 clones, 95% to 96% recorded once. V was trimmed by 2 bases and J by 9 bases, leaving 9 bases between them. The CDR3 is 12 residues long. CDR1 and CDR2 (germline): MDHEN, SYDVKM. Material: blood. The chain links TRBV28 to TRBJ2-3; D not certain. The receptor was isolated from a woman in her thirties in good health. The CDR3 coding sequence is TGTGCCAGCAGTTTAAACACGAGGACGCAGTATTTT. This gives the protein CASSLNTRTQYF.